The clone carrying this TCR beta chain has only one observation. This specimen belongs to a study of type 1 and type 2 diabetes patients. Trimming took 6 bases from V and 6 from J; bases not matched to a gene: 8. Germline V gene lookup returns CDR1 DFQATT and CDR2 SNEGSKA (reference sequence). CDR3 length: 14 amino acids. Amplification started from genomic DNA. Multiplex PCR with 30 forward and 13 reverse primers amplified the TCR beta CDR3. TCRdb analysed the multiplex PCR reads with MiXCR anew, one entry per CDR3 protein. The table lists around 300,000 distinct CDR3 sequences, more than 40% of them singletons.

The TCR was taken from a man between 18 and 29 years old with type 2 diabetes. The J gene is TRBJ1-4, the V gene TRBV20-1, with 9 bases aligning to TRBD1. Sequenced input: peripheral blood mononuclear cells (PBMCs). Here the CDR3 reads CSATKGQGDEKLFF. The CDR3, as DNA: TGCAGTGCCACAAAGGGACAGGGAGATGAAAAACTGTTTTTT.